These 20 T cell receptor beta chains were sequenced from one sample in a study of Graves' ophthalmopathy and Graves' hyperthyroidism. Transcripts of RNA were the source for amplifying TCR beta CDR3 regions. First-round RT-PCR used HTBI primers; second-round multiplex PCR followed. TCRdb fed the multiplex PCR reads into MiXCR, producing one record per CDR3 protein. Among over 650,000 distinct CDR3 sequences listed, over 40% were seen once. Sequencing used peripheral blood. These receptor sequences come from an adult man with Graves' ophthalmopathy.

This rearrangement joins TRBV10-2 to TRBJ1-1; 10 bases map to TRBD1. Germline loops: CDR1 WSHSY, CDR2 SAAADI. Losses at the gene ends were 2 bases for V and 1 base for J; bases not matched to a gene: 1. CDR3 size: 15 residues. The CDR3 region has the DNA TGCGCCAGCAGTGAGGGGACAGGGGCGAACACTGAAGCTTTCTTT. This translates into CASSEGTGANTEAFF.

V gene TRBV19 combines with J gene TRBJ2-7; possibly TRBD1 or TRBD2 for D (6 bases each). Germline CDR1 and CDR2: LNHDA and SQIVND (reference sequence). The CDR3 loop spans 14 amino acids. Trimming pared 3 bases from V and 2 bases from J, leaving 11 bases between. DNA for the CDR3: TGTGCCAGTAGTATTATGGAGGGGGCCTACGAGCAGTACTTC. The encoded protein is CASSIMEGAYEQYF.

The table lists this clonotype with many counts. The chain joins TRBV19 to TRBJ2-7; D may be TRBD2 (6 bases). The CDR3 sequence is 13 residues long. From germline, CDR1 is LNHDA and CDR2 SQIVND (reference sequence). Trimming removed 6 bases from V and 9 bases from J, with 18 bases in between. The CDR3 protein is CASRPAGRIGQYF. As DNA, the CDR3 is TGTGCCAGTAGACCCGCGGGACGAATCGGGCAGTACTTC.

This clonotype was recorded many times. The rearrangement joins TRBV11-2 to TRBJ2-2; D may be TRBD1 or TRBD2 (5 bases each). Germline CDR1 is SGHAT and CDR2 is FQNNGV. V was trimmed by 5 bases and J by 3 bases, leaving 13 bases between them. CDR3 length: 15 amino acids. CDR3 nucleotides: TGTGCCAGCAGCGAACTGGGACGGCACACCGGGGAGCTGTTTTTT. Encoded protein: CASSELGRHTGELFF.

In this sample, this clonotype turned up once. The chain links TRBV9 to TRBJ2-7; 7 bases are shared with TRBD1. Germline V lookup: CDR1 SGDLS, CDR2 YYNGEE. The CDR3 has 14 amino acids. V lost 3 bases, J lost 1 base, and 4 bases stayed unmatched. This CDR3 reads CASSGQGTSYEQYF. CDR3 nucleotide sequence: TGTGCCAGCAGCGGACAGGGTACGTCCTACGAGCAGTACTTC.

The table lists this clonotype with many counts. This chain uses TRBV24-1 with TRBJ2-2, with a tentative D call TRBD1 (5 bases). V lost 9 bases to trimming and J lost 1 base, with 11 bases between them. CDR1 is KGHDR, CDR2 SFDVKD, per germline. This CDR3 has 14 amino acids. Here the CDR3 reads CATAKGQNTGELFF. In nucleotides, the CDR3 is TGTGCCACCGCCAAAGGACAGAACACCGGGGAGCTGTTTTTT.

This clonotype has at least ten counts. The CDR3 sequence is CASSYYRGDTIYF. The CDR3 DNA is TGTGCCAGCAGCTACTACAGGGGGGACACCATATATTTT. The chain recombines TRBV7-8 with TRBJ1-3, with TRBD1 matching over 8 bases. The CDR3 is 13 residues long. The ends lost 4 bases at V and 8 bases at J; junction bases unmatched: 4. The V gene's germline CDR1 is SGHVS and CDR2 FQNEAQ.

The chain joins TRBV4-1 to TRBJ1-2, with 7 nucleotides matching TRBD1. CDR1 is MGHRA and CDR2 is YSYEKL in the germline V gene. The CDR3 contains 16 residues. The V gene end was trimmed by 4 bases and the J gene end by 1 base; junction bases not matched to a gene: 9. The CDR3 protein is CASSRTTGVFNYGYTF. For the CDR3, the DNA is TGCGCCAGCAGCCGAACTACAGGGGTCTTTAACTATGGCTACACCTTC.

V is TRBV29-1 and J is TRBJ1-5; a possible D gene is TRBD1 (5 bases). V lost 5 bases, J lost 7 bases, and 12 bases lay in between. CDR1 and CDR2 (germline): SQVTM, ANQGSEA. The CDR3 consists of 12 residues. As DNA, the CDR3 is TGCAGCGTTAGCGAGGGGCAACAGCCCCAGCATTTT. Translating gives CSVSEGQQPQHF.

This clonotype appeared once. The genes are TRBV5-5 and TRBJ2-5; 9 bases align to TRBD1. In germline, CDR1 is SGHKS, CDR2 YYEKEE (reference sequence). With V trimmed by 10 bases and J by 7 bases, 8 bases remained unmatched. The CDR3 loop spans 12 amino acids. The CDR3 reads CAWGQGGSTQYF. CDR3 nucleotides: TGTGCCTGGGGACAGGGTGGATCGACCCAGTACTTC. The variable domain in full, completed from reference TRBV5-5 and TRBJ2-5, reads DAGVTQSPTHLIKTRGQQVTLRCSPISGHKSVSWYQQVLGQGPQFIFQYYEKEERGRGNFPDRFSARQFPNYSSELNVNALLLGDSALYLCAWGQGGSTQYFGPGTRLLVL.

The sample holds one count of this clonotype. The J gene is TRBJ1-6, the V gene TRBV10-2, with D possibly TRBD1 on 5 matching bases. The germline CDR1 and CDR2 sequences are WSHSY and SAAADI. The V gene lost 6 bases and the J gene lost 6 bases, with 18 bases spanning the gap. This CDR3 spans 16 amino acids. DNA of the CDR3: TGCGCCAGCAGGAAAGACAGTAGTGAGCTTAATTCACCCCTCCACTTT. It is translated as CASRKDSSELNSPLHF.

This sequence joins TRBV4-2 and TRBJ2-5; D remains unclear. Germline loops: CDR1 LGHNA, CDR2 YNFKEQ. The CDR3 has 14 residues. Trimming stripped 5 bases from V and 0 bases from J, with 10 bases between. This chain's CDR3 is CASSTTAYQETQYF. In DNA, the CDR3 is TGTGCCAGCAGCACTACAGCGTACCAAGAGACCCAGTACTTC.

This clonotype was seen ten or more times. This sequence joins TRBV7-8 and TRBJ2-7; D uncertain. Germline V lookup: CDR1 SGHVS, CDR2 FQNEAQ. The CDR3 consists of 12 residues. V lost 5 bases and J 7 bases, leaving 12 bases between the germline ends. DNA for the CDR3: TGTGCCAGCAGCCTGGGGTCCTGGGAGCAGTACTTC. Protein: CASSLGSWEQYF.

This clonotype was recorded a few times. The J gene is TRBJ2-2, the V gene TRBV7-9, with 11 bases identical to TRBD2. V was clipped by 6 bases and J by 6 bases; unmatched bases: 18. Germline V lookup: CDR1 SEHNR, CDR2 FQNEAQ (reference sequence). CDR3 length equals 19 residues. CDR3 region: CASSYSIAGGPEVAGELFF. In nucleotides, the CDR3 is TGTGCCAGCAGTTACTCGATAGCGGGGGGGCCGGAGGTCGCCGGGGAGCTGTTTTTT.

V usage is TRBV20-1 and J usage is TRBJ1-1; the D is unclear. Trimming removed 5 bases at V and 4 bases at J, with 17 bases between. The CDR3 consists of 14 residues. Germline V gene data show CDR1 as DFQATT and CDR2 as SNEGSKA (reference sequence). CDR3 sequence: CSAPGPSRATEAFF. CDR3 nucleotide sequence: TGCAGTGCTCCTGGTCCATCTAGGGCCACTGAAGCTTTCTTT.

In its sample, this clonotype was seen many times. The chain couples TRBV19 to TRBJ1-2; D is uncertain. This CDR3 is built from 14 residues. Germline-derived CDR1 and CDR2 are LNHDA and SQIVND (reference sequence). V lost 7 bases, J lost 4 bases, and 16 bases lay in between. Here the CDR3 DNA reads TGTGCCAGTACACTTCCTGGTACTGGCTATGGCTACACCTTC. Its translation is CASTLPGTGYGYTF.

The V call is TRBV6-5, the J call TRBJ2-5, with no clear D. Trimming shortened V by 2 bases and J by 5 bases, and 12 bases separated the two germline ends. Per the germline V gene, CDR1 is MNHEY and CDR2 is SVGAGI. This CDR3 region has 14 residues. CDR3: CASSYGGLRETQYF. For the CDR3, the DNA is TGTGCCAGCAGTTACGGCGGCTTAAGGGAGACCCAGTACTTC.

Turning to this clonotype: This clone may be a read error of a much larger clone one base away. The chain couples TRBV5-8 to TRBJ2-7; D perhaps matches TRBD2 (5 bases). Germline V gene lookup returns CDR1 SGHTS and CDR2 YDEGEE. The CDR3 sequence is 14 residues long. The CDR3 nucleotides are TGCGCCAGCAGCTTGTGGGCGGAGGCCTACGAGCAGTACTTC. It is translated as CASSLWAEAYEQYF.

As to this clonotype: A read error may be the cause here, since a much bigger clone is one base away. This chain connects TRBV5-8 to TRBJ1-2; D possibly corresponds to TRBD1 (5 bases). In germline, CDR1 is SGHTS, CDR2 YDEGEE. There are 15 residues in the CDR3. The CDR3 DNA is TGTGGCAGCAGCTTATATGCTGGGGCTAGCTATGGCTACACCTTC. This translates into CGSSLYAGASYGYTF.

The J gene is TRBJ2-7, the V gene TRBV20-1, with 11 bases lining up with TRBD2. In germline, CDR1 is DFQATT, CDR2 SNEGSKA (reference sequence). The CDR3 length is 15 residues. After removal of 6 bases from V and 4 bases from J, the junction contained 11 bases not matched to a gene. The CDR3 loop reads CSAKPRGLAAYEQYF. Written as DNA, the CDR3 is TGCAGTGCCAAGCCCCGGGGACTAGCGGCTTACGAGCAGTACTTC.